The T cell receptor beta chain described here comes from a study of T-cell memory formation after mild COVID-19. Whole-study context: TCR clustering was largely donor specific. Study results and limitations: There were some responding clones in pre-infection memory, which suggested that cross-reactive memory had joined.

As concerns this clonotype: What it recognizes is unknown.

TCRdb passed the 5' RACE reads through MiXCR, listing each CDR3 protein once. The sample lists a few hundred thousand distinct CDR3 sequences, approximately 15% occurring once. The origin of this receptor is a man aged 18 to 30 who had mild COVID-19 (a few samples of this study predate the infection). Cell type and time point are not known. The sequenced sample was PBMCs or a T cell subset sorted from them (not recorded which).

CDR3 sequence: CASSWNGAGDSPLHF. The CDR3, as DNA: TGTGCCAGCAGTTGGAACGGGGCCGGAGATTCACCCCTCCACTTT. The chain carries TRBV6-5 and TRBJ1-6, with D perhaps TRBD1 (5 bases). The CDR3 loop spans 15 amino acids. V lost 4 bases and J lost 8, with 15 bases in between. CDR1 and CDR2 from the germline V gene are MNHEY and SVGAGI.